The present T cell receptor (beta chain) was sequenced within a study of metastatic and nonmetastatic thyroid tumors (dated by TCRdb to 2018 to 2021). Background for the entire study: Repertoires from peripheral blood and from tumor or nodule tissue samples of malignant and benign thyroid patients were compared. Overall results and qualifications from the work: TCR beta diversity was reported as significantly higher in malignant tumors than in benign nodules, in both blood and tumor samples.

CDR3 length: 13 amino acids, cysteine to phenylalanine. The sequence is cut down to CDR3 DNA, 39 bases in frame from base 1. V loses 7 bases of germline sequence and J loses 3 bases, and the interval between the two ends is 9 bases. This clone appeared a few times. This clone's antigen is unknown. No much larger clone exists at a distance of one base, and base qualities are not known. Library method: PCR. Reads for this sample came from an Illumina HiSeq 4000. High-throughput sequencing was used to profile the TCR beta-chain CDR3 region of each patient. On the authors' methods: The researchers built a classifier to tell apart papillary thyroid cancer patients with distant metastasis, based on CDR3 differences among clinicopathological groups. The Shannon index was used to measure repertoire diversity, and the Morisita-Horn index was used to measure how similar tumor and blood repertoires were. Starting from the raw public reads, TCRdb applied fastp trimming at Q25, assembled clones with MiXCR and retained in-frame beta chains. The V and J calls were not made by the authors but by TCRdb's processing. This sample has 5,500 to 7,000 clones in its table, and 30% of those were observed once. The ten top clones hold over 15% of the sample.

No patient had received any treatment before thyroid surgery. Patient clinical samples collected from 2012 to 2018 were retrospectively analysed using T-cell receptor beta sequencing. Recombination linked TRBV12-3 or TRBV12-4 to TRBJ1-4; the D segment could be TRBD1, given 6 matching bases. What was sequenced was adjacent normal tissue. The receptor comes from a female donor with papillary thyroid cancer or a benign thyroid nodule (not recorded which). Some clones in this sample may be carry-over from other donors' samples. The DNA sequence is as follows: TGTGCCAGCAATGACAGGCCTAATGAAAAACTGTTTTTT. Its protein reads: CASNDRPNEKLFF.